This is a list of T cell receptor beta chains from one sample in a study of control samples from healthy donors and cancer patients. Some clones are missing from TCRdb's copy, which holds only in-frame ones; the method was immunoSEQ multiplex PCR. The data show about 120,000 clones, approximately 89% seen once. Sequenced material: blood. These receptors were collected from a man aged 35 to 55 in good health. The CDR3 runs from the conserved cysteine through the conserved F or W. A D gene is named only where the DNA matches it firmly. Some rows have no size entry. The others give once, few or many, or a class for an expanded clone.

D gene | J gene | clone size | V gene | CDR3 protein | CDR3 DNA
TRBD2 | TRBJ2-3 | . | TRBV5-1 | CASSLKIAGDYSDTQYF | TGCGCCAGCAGCTTGAAAATAGCGGGGGACTACTCAGATACGCAGTATTTT
. | TRBJ1-4 | few | TRBV12-3/TRBV12-4 | CASSTGEGLRLFF | TGTGCCAGCAGTACCGGGGAGGGTCTGAGACTGTTTTTT
. | TRBJ1-2 | once | TRBV5-5 | CASSLAPGSNYGYTF | TGTGCCAGCAGCTTGGCCCCGGGGAGTAACTATGGCTACACCTTC
TRBD1 | TRBJ1-5 | . | TRBV6-2/TRBV6-3 | CASSYPTGGNQPQHF | TGTGCCAGCAGTTACCCGACAGGGGGAAATCAGCCCCAGCATTTT
. | TRBJ1-1 | . | TRBV24-1 | CATSDLQNTEAFF | TGTGCCACCAGTGATTTACAGAACACTGAAGCTTTCTTT
TRBD1 | TRBJ1-6 | . | TRBV7-2 | CASRRTGRGAYSPLHF | TGTGCCAGCAGACGGACAGGCCGAGGGGCATATTCACCCCTCCACTTT
TRBD2 | TRBJ2-1 | . | TRBV18 | CASSPNRGGLDEQFF | TGTGCCAGCTCACCGAACCGCGGGGGTTTGGATGAGCAGTTCTTC
TRBD1 | TRBJ1-6 | . | TRBV5-1 | CASSPGQGTYNSPLHF | TGCGCCAGCAGCCCGGGACAGGGGACCTATAATTCACCCCTCCACTTT
TRBD1 | TRBJ1-1 | . | TRBV30 | CAWSVGQGNTEAFF | TGTGCCTGGAGTGTCGGACAGGGGAACACTGAAGCTTTCTTT
. | TRBJ2-2 | . | TRBV7-9 | CATLTAANTGELFF | TGTGCCACCTTGACAGCAGCGAACACCGGGGAGCTGTTTTTT
TRBD2 | TRBJ2-1 | . | TRBV6-2/TRBV6-3 | CASSYGLAGVSSSYNEQFF | TGTGCCAGCAGTTACGGACTAGCGGGGGTGTCGAGCTCCTACAATGAGCAGTTCTTC
TRBD1 | TRBJ1-1 | . | TRBV18 | CASSPDRARETEAFF | TGTGCCAGCTCACCAGACAGGGCGCGGGAGACTGAAGCTTTCTTT
. | TRBJ2-2 | . | TRBV9 | CASSVRFANTGELFF | TGTGCCAGCAGCGTCAGGTTCGCGAACACCGGGGAGCTGTTTTTT
TRBD1 | TRBJ1-1 | . | TRBV19 | CASITGTGGMNTEAFF | TGTGCCAGCATCACCGGGACAGGGGGGATGAACACTGAAGCTTTCTTT
. | TRBJ2-7 | . | TRBV6-2/TRBV6-3 | CASSYYQYEQYF | TGTGCCAGCAGTTATTACCAGTACGAGCAGTACTTC
. | TRBJ2-7 | . | TRBV23-1 | CASSRAADSYEQYF | TGCGCCAGCAGTCGGGCGGCAGACTCCTACGAGCAGTACTTC
TRBD1 | TRBJ2-7 | . | TRBV13 | CASSFGGTGVEEQYF | TGTGCCAGCAGCTTCGGGGGGACAGGGGTTGAAGAGCAGTACTTC
TRBD2 | TRBJ2-1 | . | TRBV5-6 | CASSLALRGGRGNEQFF | TGTGCCAGCAGCTTGGCCTTGCGGGGGGGCCGAGGCAATGAGCAGTTCTTC
TRBD1 | TRBJ2-2 | . | TRBV11-3 | CASSLDLLQGAETGELFF | TGTGCCAGCAGCTTAGATCTATTGCAGGGGGCCGAAACCGGGGAGCTGTTTTTT
. | TRBJ1-1 | once | TRBV6-5 | CASSPPDFDEAFF | TGTGCCAGCAGTCCCCCGGACTTTGACGAAGCTTTCTTT
. | TRBJ1-1 | . | TRBV5-6 | CASSLIWGRNTEAFF | TGTGCCAGCAGCTTGATATGGGGGCGGAACACTGAAGCTTTCTTT
. | TRBJ1-2 | . | TRBV4-1 | CASSGSGLGYTF | TGCGCCAGCTCTGGGAGTGGTTTAGGCTACACCTTC
TRBD2 | TRBJ2-1 | . | TRBV7-7 | CASSLYSGGNNEQFF | TGTGCCAGCAGCTTATATAGCGGGGGGAACAATGAGCAGTTCTTC
. | TRBJ2-7 | . | TRBV5-4 | CASSLASANSYEQYF | TGTGCCAGCAGCTTGGCCTCGGCAAACTCCTACGAGCAGTACTTC
TRBD2 | TRBJ2-7 | . | TRBV10-3 | CAISGAGGAYEQYF | TGTGCCATCAGTGGGGCGGGGGGCGCCTACGAGCAGTACTTC
. | TRBJ2-7 | . | TRBV11-1 | CASSLGTTQASYEQYF | TGTGCCAGCAGCTTAGGGACTACCCAGGCCTCCTACGAGCAGTACTTC
TRBD1 | TRBJ1-1 | . | TRBV7-8 | CASSWRGQGVGNTEAFF | TGTGCCAGCAGCTGGAGGGGACAGGGGGTTGGAAACACTGAAGCTTTCTTT
. | TRBJ1-2 | once | TRBV12-5 | CASGLSREEGYTF | TGTGCTAGTGGTTTGAGCAGGGAGGAAGGCTACACCTTC
. | TRBJ1-5 | . | TRBV15 | CATSYGPAEFQPQHF | TGTGCCACCAGTTACGGTCCGGCGGAGTTTCAGCCCCAGCATTTT
. | TRBJ1-3 | . | TRBV27 | CASSLYPPREAGNTIYF | TGTGCCAGCAGTTTATACCCCCCCCGCGAGGCTGGAAACACCATATATTTT
. | TRBJ2-7 | many | TRBV6-1 | CASSDRWTHYEQYF | TGTGCCAGCAGTGACAGGTGGACTCACTACGAGCAGTACTTC
. | TRBJ2-1 | once | TRBV7-7 | CASSPGNNEQFF | TGTGCCAGCAGCCCCGGGAACAATGAGCAGTTCTTC
. | TRBJ1-3 | . | TRBV11-3 | CASSDGVRYSRNTIYF | TGTGCCAGCAGCGATGGGGTTCGCTACTCTAGAAACACCATATATTTT
. | TRBJ2-7 | . | TRBV30 | CAWSMGRENEQYF | TGTGCCTGGAGTATGGGCAGGGAGAACGAGCAGTACTTC
. | TRBJ2-7 | . | TRBV28 | CASIPRGRNYEQYF | TGTGCCAGCATCCCCCGTGGACGGAACTACGAGCAGTACTTC
TRBD2 | TRBJ2-1 | . | TRBV10-2 | CASSDIGGTSGGFEQFF | TGCGCCAGCAGTGATATTGGCGGGACTAGCGGGGGGTTTGAGCAGTTCTTC
. | TRBJ1-4 | . | TRBV2 | CASSGGGSEKLFF | TGTGCCAGCTCGGGAGGTGGGAGCGAAAAACTGTTTTTT
TRBD1 | TRBJ1-2 | . | TRBV7-3 | CASSNRRGHGYTF | TGTGCCAGCAGCAACCGAAGGGGGCATGGCTACACCTTC
. | TRBJ1-5 | few | TRBV4-1 | CASSQDPAGFRNQPQHF | TGCGCCAGCAGCCAAGACCCCGCAGGGTTCCGCAATCAGCCCCAGCATTTT
. | TRBJ2-7 | . | TRBV12-5 | CASGLVLGVSHEQYF | TGTGCTAGTGGTTTGGTACTTGGGGTGTCCCACGAGCAGTACTTC
TRBD1 | TRBJ2-7 | . | TRBV14 | CASRRTGRYEQYF | TGTGCCAGCAGAAGGACAGGGAGATACGAGCAGTACTTC
TRBD1 | TRBJ1-5 | . | TRBV5-1 | CASSLGTGGGQPQHF | TGCGCCAGCAGCTTAGGGACAGGGGGCGGCCAGCCCCAGCATTTT
TRBD1 | TRBJ2-7 | . | TRBV27 | CASRVTGGSEQYF | TGTGCCAGCAGGGTGACAGGGGGCTCCGAGCAGTACTTC
. | TRBJ1-1 | once | TRBV27 | CASSDRLNTEAFF | TGTGCCAGCAGCGACAGATTGAACACTGAAGCTTTCTTT
TRBD1 | TRBJ2-7 | . | TRBV5-1 | CASSLADDGTGGILDYEQYF | TGCGCCAGCAGCTTGGCTGATGATGGGACAGGGGGCATTCTAGACTACGAGCAGTACTTC
. | TRBJ2-5 | . | TRBV24-1 | CATSDFRGAQETQYF | TGTGCCACCAGTGATTTTAGAGGGGCACAAGAGACCCAGTACTTC
. | TRBJ2-1 | . | TRBV28 | CASSSHAYSYNEQFF | TGTGCCAGCAGTTCCCATGCCTACAGTTACAATGAGCAGTTCTTC
. | TRBJ1-6 | . | TRBV3-1/TRBV3-2 | CASSPGATFSSPLHF | TGTGCCAGCAGCCCAGGGGCGACCTTTAGTTCACCCCTCCACTTT